This T cell receptor beta chain is drawn from a study of control samples from healthy donors and cancer patients. Sequencing used immunoSEQ multiplex PCR; TCRdb keeps in-frame clones, though not all of them. This sample has about 120,000 clones, with more than 75% found just once. Germline V gene lookup returns CDR1 SGHTA and CDR2 FQGNSA. The CDR3 consists of 18 residues. After removal of 5 bases from V and 0 bases from J, the junction contained 8 bases not matched to a gene. The specimen sequenced was blood. V gene TRBV7-2 combines with J gene TRBJ2-4; 12 bases match TRBD2. The receptor was derived from a man under 40 in good health. The CDR3 region has the DNA TGTGCCAGCAGCCATAGGACTAGCGGGGAGCTAGCCAAAAACATTCAGTACTTC. It codes for CASSHRTSGELAKNIQYF. The full variable domain, with the rest looked up from reference TRBV7-2 and TRBJ2-4, is GAGVSQSPSNKVTEKGKDVELRCDPISGHTALYWYRQSLGQGLEFLIYFQGNSAPDKSGLPSDRFSAERTGGSVSTLTIQRTQQEDSAVYLCASSHRTSGELAKNIQYFGAGTRLSVL.